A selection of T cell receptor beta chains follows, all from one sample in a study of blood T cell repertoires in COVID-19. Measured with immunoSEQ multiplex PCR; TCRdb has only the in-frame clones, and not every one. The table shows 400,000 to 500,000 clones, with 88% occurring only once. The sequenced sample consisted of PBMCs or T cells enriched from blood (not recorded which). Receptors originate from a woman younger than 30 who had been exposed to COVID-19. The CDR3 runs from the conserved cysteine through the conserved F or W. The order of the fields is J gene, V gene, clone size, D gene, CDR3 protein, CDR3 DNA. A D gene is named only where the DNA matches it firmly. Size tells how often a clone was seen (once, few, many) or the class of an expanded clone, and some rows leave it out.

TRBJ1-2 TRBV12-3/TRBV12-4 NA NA CASSTTDYGYTF TGTGCCAGCAGCACAACAGACTATGGCTACACCTTC
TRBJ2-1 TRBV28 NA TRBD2 CASSLGRPGTKSREQFF TGTGCCAGCAGTTTGGGGCGTCCCGGGACTAAGTCACGGGAGCAGTTCTTC
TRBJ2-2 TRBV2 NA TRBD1 CASGGDRGRGGELFF TGTGCCAGCGGGGGGGACAGGGGTCGAGGCGGGGAGCTGTTTTTT
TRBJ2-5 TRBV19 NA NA CASSIGVGGGQETQYF TGTGCCAGTAGTATAGGCGTCGGGGGTGGCCAAGAGACCCAGTACTTC
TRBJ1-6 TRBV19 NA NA CASSSRVRDNSPLHF TGTGCCAGTAGTTCCAGGGTAAGGGATAATTCACCCCTCCACTTT
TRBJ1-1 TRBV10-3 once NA CAISDLAWGLAFF TGTGCCATCAGTGATCTGGCTTGGGGGCTAGCTTTCTTT
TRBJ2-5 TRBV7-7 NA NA CASSAPGWETQYF TGTGCCAGCAGTGCCCCGGGGTGGGAGACCCAGTACTTC
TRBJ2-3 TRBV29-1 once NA CSVTGGGPDTQYF TGCAGCGTGACGGGAGGGGGCCCAGATACGCAGTATTTT
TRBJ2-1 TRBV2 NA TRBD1 CASTWTGRVGEQFF TGTGCCAGCACCTGGACAGGGCGGGTCGGTGAGCAGTTCTTC
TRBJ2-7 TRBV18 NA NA CASSPDQTQGEQYF TGTGCCAGCTCACCAGATCAGACTCAGGGCGAGCAGTACTTC
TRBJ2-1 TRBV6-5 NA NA CASSHPGGAEQFF TGTGCCAGCAGTCACCCCGGGGGAGCCGAGCAGTTCTTC
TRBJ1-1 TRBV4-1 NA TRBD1 CASSPGQGMRVNTEAFF TGCGCCAGCAGCCCTGGACAGGGGATGAGGGTGAACACTGAAGCTTTCTTT
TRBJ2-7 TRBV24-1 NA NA CATSDLGAPYEQYF TGTGCCACCAGTGATTTAGGGGCGCCATACGAGCAGTACTTC
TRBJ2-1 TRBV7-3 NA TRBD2 CASSLAGGDNEQFF TGTGCCAGCAGCTTAGCGGGGGGTGACAATGAGCAGTTCTTC
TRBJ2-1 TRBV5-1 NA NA CASSLAGLAHNEQFF TGCGCCAGCAGCTTGGCAGGACTGGCCCACAATGAGCAGTTCTTC
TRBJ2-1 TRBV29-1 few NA CSVDSRGSTYNEQFF TGCAGCGTTGATAGCAGGGGCTCCACCTACAATGAGCAGTTCTTC